This T cell receptor beta chain was recorded in a study of blood T cells in healthy people across ages. Overall study findings and caveats: Per million T cells, TCR beta diversity dropped about linearly as age rose.

For the second PCR, which ran for roughly 6 to 12 cycles, a sample-barcoded 5' primer and a J-beta primer mix were used. Each cDNA molecule was tagged by a template-switch adaptor that had 12 random nucleotides. MiXCR, applied by TCRdb to the 5' RACE reads, yields one record per CDR3 protein. Of about 1.1 million distinct CDR3 sequences listed, around two fifths are singletons. Comments on this clonotype: Its target is unknown. At one end, the junction sequence differs from germline, possibly due to a read error.

Each of the donors had around 10 milliliters of peripheral blood drawn into EDTA-treated Vacutainer tubes. Germline V CDR1 and CDR2: MNHNY, SVGAGI (reference sequence). The CDR3 spans 16 residues. Sequenced: blood. The chain carries TRBV6-6 and TRBJ1-2, with a tentative D call TRBD1 (6 bases). This TCR was recovered from a man between 18 and 29 years old in good health. The CDR3 sequence: CASSYDWAGANYDYTF. In DNA form, the CDR3 reads TGTGCCAGCAGTTACGATTGGGCGGGGGCTAACTATGACTACACCTTC.